This TCR beta chain was retrieved from a study of T-cell reconstitution after alpha-beta-depleted transplantation in children. Overall study results and limits: After one year, T-cell counts and TCRbeta diversity mostly came from new T cells. From surviving recipient T cells and thymic progenitors came the high day-60 TCRbeta diversity observed in some patients. Expanded clones from the graft, numbering several hundred, reportedly supplied alpha-beta T cells about two months after transplant.

Preparation of the TCRbeta library involved a method that used unique molecular identifiers. TCRdb used MiXCR to reprocess the PCR reads, holding one entry per CDR3 protein. The sample holds a few hundred thousand distinct CDR3 sequences, approximately 13% seen once. This clonotype was counted many times. Its antigen is currently unknown. The CDR3 loop spans 18 amino acids. After removal of 0 bases from V and 4 bases from J, the junction contained 5 bases not matched to a gene. Germline V gives CDR1 LGHNA, CDR2 YSLEER. The receptor's source is a male patient aged 10 to 17 who had a stem cell transplant for acute myeloid leukemia, so the T cells may come from the graft donor. The sequencing used PBMCs, mostly from graft donor cells, collected 360 days after TCRalphabeta/CD19-depleted stem cell transplant. The chain uses TRBV4-3 and TRBJ2-1; 14 nucleotides align to TRBD2. This CDR3 is CASSQDGTSGSSYNEQFF. The CDR3 bases are TGCGCCAGCAGCCAAGACGGGACTAGCGGGAGCTCTTACAATGAGCAGTTCTTC.